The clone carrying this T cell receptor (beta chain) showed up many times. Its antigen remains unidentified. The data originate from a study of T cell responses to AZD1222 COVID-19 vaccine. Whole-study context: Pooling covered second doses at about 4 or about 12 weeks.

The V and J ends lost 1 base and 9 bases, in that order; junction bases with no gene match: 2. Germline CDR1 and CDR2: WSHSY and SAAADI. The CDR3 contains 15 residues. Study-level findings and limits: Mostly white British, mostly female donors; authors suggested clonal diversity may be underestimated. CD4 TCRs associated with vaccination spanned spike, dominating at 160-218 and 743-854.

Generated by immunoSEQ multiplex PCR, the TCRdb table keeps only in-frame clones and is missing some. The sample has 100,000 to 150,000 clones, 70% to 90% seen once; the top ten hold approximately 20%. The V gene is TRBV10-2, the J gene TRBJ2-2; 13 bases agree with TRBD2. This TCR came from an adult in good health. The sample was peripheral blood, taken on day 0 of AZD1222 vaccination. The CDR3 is CASSEWTSGGRELFF. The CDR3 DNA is TGCGCCAGCAGTGAGTGGACTAGCGGGGGCAGGGAGCTGTTTTTT.